The 14 T cell receptor beta chains below were found in one sample sequenced in a study of OX40 agonist ivuxolimab in advanced cancers. Produced via immunoSEQ multiplex PCR; TCRdb's table is partial and in-frame only. The data show some 20,000 clones, about four fifths seen once. The sequenced sample was CD4+ or CD8+ T cells sorted from blood, obtained in a trial of the OX40 agonist ivuxolimab. These receptors originate from an adult with an advanced solid tumor such as melanoma, head and neck, liver or kidney cancer.

The V gene is TRBV19, the J gene TRBJ2-7; 8 bases line up with TRBD1. The V gene's germline CDR1 is LNHDA and CDR2 SQIVND (reference sequence). The CDR3 is 15 residues long. The J segment lost 6 bases and the V segment lost 0 bases, leaving 7 bases of the junction unmatched. CDR3 in DNA: TGTGCCAGTAGTATAGAAGGACAGGGCCGGGGCGAGCAGTACTTC. Residues: CASSIEGQGRGEQYF. The entire variable domain, with the rest obtained from reference TRBV19 and TRBJ2-7, is as follows: DGGITQSPKYLFRKEGQNVTLSCEQNLNHDAMYWYRQDPGQGLRLIYYSQIVNDFQKGDIAEGYSVSREKKESFPLTVTSAQKNPTAFYLCASSIEGQGRGEQYFGPGTRLTVT.

This rearrangement joins TRBV7-9 to TRBJ2-5; 7 bases match TRBD2. With V trimmed by 5 bases and J by 4 bases, 7 bases remained unmatched. Germline CDR1 SEHNR, CDR2 FQNEAQ (reference sequence). The CDR3 is made up of 14 amino acids. CDR3 residues: CASSDGLVLETQYF. CDR3 DNA sequence: TGTGCCAGCAGCGATGGACTAGTTCTAGAGACCCAGTACTTC.

The chain combines TRBV27 with TRBJ2-5, with 7 bases that match TRBD1. In germline, CDR1 is MNHEY, CDR2 SMNVEV (reference sequence). CDR3 length equals 14 residues. V shed 3 bases, J shed 4 bases, and the junction held 5 bases outside the gene matches. CDR3 sequence: CASSFANRGETQYF. The CDR3 region has the DNA TGTGCCAGCAGTTTCGCGAACAGGGGAGAGACCCAGTACTTC.

This chain links TRBV5-1 with TRBJ2-1; TRBD1 aligns across 8 bases. The CDR3 has 16 residues. Losses at the gene ends were 2 bases for V and 7 bases for J; bases not matched to a gene: 11. Germline CDR1 and CDR2: SGHRS and YFSETQ. As DNA, the CDR3 is TGCGCCAGCAGCTTTAGACACAGGGGGGACCCTAATGAGCAGTTCTTC. Amino acid sequence: CASSFRHRGDPNEQFF.

V is TRBV28 and J is TRBJ2-3; unclear D gene. Trimming took 6 bases from V and 5 from J, leaving 15 bases between them. Germline lookup yields CDR1 MDHEN and CDR2 SYDVKM. The CDR3 contains 14 residues. The CDR3 protein is CASSRSWNGDTQYF. CDR3 in DNA: TGTGCCAGCAGCCGGTCGTGGAATGGAGATACGCAGTATTTT.

A few counts support this clone. V usage is TRBV5-1 and J usage is TRBJ2-3; D is undetermined. Germline CDR1 reads SGHRS; CDR2 reads YFSETQ. Trimming took 2 bases from V and 6 from J, leaving 7 bases between them. The CDR3 consists of 12 residues. CDR3 in amino acids: CASSLVSDTQYF. CDR3 sequence (DNA): TGCGCCAGCAGCTTAGTCTCTGATACGCAGTATTTT.

V is TRBV5-4 and J is TRBJ2-3; 12 positions agree with TRBD1. Germline V CDR1 and CDR2: SGHNT, YYREEE (reference sequence). The length of the CDR3 is 15 residues. Trimming took 3 bases from V and 5 from J; bases not matched to a gene: 4. The CDR3 sequence is CASSSGTGGQDTQYF. The CDR3 region has the DNA TGTGCCAGCAGCTCCGGGACAGGGGGCCAAGATACGCAGTATTTT. Full variable domain (rest looked up from reference TRBV5-4 and TRBJ2-3): ETGVTQSPTHLIKTRGQQVTLRCSSQSGHNTVSWYQQALGQGPQFIFQYYREEENGRGNFPPRFSGLQFPNYSSELNVNALELDDSALYLCASSSGTGGQDTQYFGPGTRLTVL.

The V call is TRBV7-9, the J call TRBJ2-7; the D gene is possibly TRBD1 (6 bases). The CDR3 covers 12 residues. Trimming left V 7 bases short and J 7 bases short, with 14 bases between. Germline assignment: CDR1 SEHNR and CDR2 FQNEAQ (reference sequence). The CDR3 is CASKGQGLEQYF. In nucleotides, the CDR3 is TGTGCCAGCAAGGGGCAGGGGTTAGAGCAGTACTTC.

The chain carries TRBV28 and TRBJ2-2; D ambiguous. Trimming cost V 10 bases and J 1 base, with 7 bases left between them. The V gene's germline CDR1 is MDHEN and CDR2 SYDVKM. The CDR3 totals 12 residues. This CDR3 is CATQENTGELFF. CDR3 in DNA: TGTGCCACCCAAGAGAACACCGGGGAGCTGTTTTTT.

Relative to its sample, this clone is large (0.1 to 1%). CDR3 in DNA: TGCGCCAGCAGCTTGGCCTGGGGGACTGTATATGGCTACACCTTC. Amino acids: CASSLAWGTVYGYTF. This sequence joins TRBV5-1 and TRBJ1-2; TRBD1 is a possible D gene (5 bases). Per germline, CDR1 SGHRS and CDR2 YFSETQ. The CDR3 is 15 amino acids. Trimming pared 0 bases from V and 5 bases from J, leaving 14 bases between.

The chain recombines TRBV18 with TRBJ2-1, with 8 bases lining up with TRBD2. CDR3 length equals 15 residues. CDR1 KGHSH and CDR2 LQKENI come from the germline V gene. V dropped 3 bases and J dropped 4; count of bases not matched to a gene: 5. CDR3: CASSPGSGGYNEQFF. The CDR3 nucleotides read TGTGCCAGCTCACCGGGGAGCGGGGGATACAATGAGCAGTTCTTC.

The chain uses TRBV5-1 and TRBJ1-4; no reliable D call. The CDR3 extends over 13 amino acids. V was pared by 0 bases and J by 3 bases, with 3 bases between. Germline V gives CDR1 SGHRS, CDR2 YFSETQ. This CDR3 reads CASSLGANEKLFF. Here the CDR3 DNA reads TGCGCCAGCAGCTTGGGGGCTAATGAAAAACTGTTTTTT.

The chain links TRBV7-2 to TRBJ2-1; D gene uncertain. The V end was cut by 1 base, the J end by 6 bases, with 7 bases between. The CDR3 is 13 amino acids. CDR1 SGHTA and CDR2 FQGNSA come from the germline V gene. In DNA, the CDR3 is TGTGCCAGCAGCTTAGTTCCGGGCAATGAGCAGTTCTTC. Protein product: CASSLVPGNEQFF. The complete variable domain, with remaining parts taken from reference TRBV7-2 and TRBJ2-1, reads GAGVSQSPSNKVTEKGKDVELRCDPISGHTALYWYRQSLGQGLEFLIYFQGNSAPDKSGLPSDRFSAERTGGSVSTLTIQRTQQEDSAVYLCASSLVPGNEQFFGPGTRLTVL.

J is TRBJ2-5 and V is TRBV29-1, with 7 bases fitting TRBD1. The closer fit of TRBJ2-7 to the DNA end suggests the J call may be wrong. The CDR3 is made up of 13 amino acids. CDR1 is SQVTM and CDR2 is ANQGSEA in the germline V gene. CDR3 loop: CSVMTGRSYEQYF. CDR3 DNA: TGCAGCGTTATGACAGGGCGTTCCTACGAGCAGTACTTC.